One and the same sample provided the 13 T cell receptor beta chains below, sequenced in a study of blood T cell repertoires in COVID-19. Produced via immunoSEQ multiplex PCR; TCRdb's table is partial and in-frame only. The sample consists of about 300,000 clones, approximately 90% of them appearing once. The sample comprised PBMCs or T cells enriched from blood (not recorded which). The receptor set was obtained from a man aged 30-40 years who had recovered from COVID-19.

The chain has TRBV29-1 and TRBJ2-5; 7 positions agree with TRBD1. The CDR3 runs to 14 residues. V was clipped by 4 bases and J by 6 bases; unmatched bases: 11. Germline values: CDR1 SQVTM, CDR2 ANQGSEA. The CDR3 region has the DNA TGCAGCGTTGGGGGGACAGTCCCCATGCAGACCCAGTACTTC. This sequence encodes CSVGGTVPMQTQYF.

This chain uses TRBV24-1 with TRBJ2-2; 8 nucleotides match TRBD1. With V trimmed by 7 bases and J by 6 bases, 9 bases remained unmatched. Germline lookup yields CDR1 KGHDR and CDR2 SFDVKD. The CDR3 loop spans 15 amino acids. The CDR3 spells CATSETGAFAGELFF. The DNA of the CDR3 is TGTGCCACCAGCGAGACAGGGGCTTTTGCCGGGGAGCTGTTTTTT.

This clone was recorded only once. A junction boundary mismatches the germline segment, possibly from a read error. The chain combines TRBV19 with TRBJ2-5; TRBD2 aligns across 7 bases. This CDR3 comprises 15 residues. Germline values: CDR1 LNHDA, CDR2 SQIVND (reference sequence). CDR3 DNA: TGTGCCAGCAGTATGAGGGCTAGCGGCCAAGAGACCCAGTACTTC. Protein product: CASSMRASGQETQYF.

As DNA, the CDR3 is TGCGCCAGCAGCTTCCAGGGGTCGACTAATGAAAAACTGTTTTTT. Translation: CASSFQGSTNEKLFF. The J gene is TRBJ1-4, the V gene TRBV5-1; TRBD1 is a possible D gene (6 bases). V was cut by 2 bases and J by 2 bases, with 10 bases left in between. The CDR3 runs 15 residues. The germline gives CDR1 SGHRS, CDR2 YFSETQ.

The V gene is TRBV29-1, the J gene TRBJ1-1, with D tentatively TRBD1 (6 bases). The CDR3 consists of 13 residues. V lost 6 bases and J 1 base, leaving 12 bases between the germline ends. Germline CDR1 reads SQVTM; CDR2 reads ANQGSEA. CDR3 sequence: CSVHQTGNTEAFF. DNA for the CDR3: TGCAGCGTCCACCAGACAGGGAACACTGAAGCTTTCTTT.

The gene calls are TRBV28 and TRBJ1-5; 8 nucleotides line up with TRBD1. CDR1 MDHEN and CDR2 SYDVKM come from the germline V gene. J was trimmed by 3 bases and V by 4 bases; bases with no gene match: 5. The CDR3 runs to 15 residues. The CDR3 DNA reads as TGTGCCAGCAGTTGGCAGGGGGCTCCCAATCAGCCCCAGCATTTT. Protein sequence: CASSWQGAPNQPQHF.

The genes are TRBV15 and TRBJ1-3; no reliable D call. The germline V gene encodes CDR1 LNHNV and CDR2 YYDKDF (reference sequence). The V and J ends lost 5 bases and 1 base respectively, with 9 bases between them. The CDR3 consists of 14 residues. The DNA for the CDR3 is TGTGCCACCAGCTACGGTCTTTCTGGAAACACCATATATTTT. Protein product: CATSYGLSGNTIYF.

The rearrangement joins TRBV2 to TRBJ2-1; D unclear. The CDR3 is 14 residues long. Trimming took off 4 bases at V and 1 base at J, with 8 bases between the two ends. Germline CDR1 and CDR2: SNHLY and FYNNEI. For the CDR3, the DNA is TGTGCCAGCAGTGGTATTAGTTCCTACAATGAGCAGTTCTTC. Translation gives CASSGISSYNEQFF.

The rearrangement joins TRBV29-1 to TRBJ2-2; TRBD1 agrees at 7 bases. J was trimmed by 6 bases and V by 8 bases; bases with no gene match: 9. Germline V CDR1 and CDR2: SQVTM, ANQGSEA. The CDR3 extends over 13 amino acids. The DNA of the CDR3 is TGCAGCACACGGACAGGACGGGCCGGGGAGCTGTTTTTT. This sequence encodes CSTRTGRAGELFF.

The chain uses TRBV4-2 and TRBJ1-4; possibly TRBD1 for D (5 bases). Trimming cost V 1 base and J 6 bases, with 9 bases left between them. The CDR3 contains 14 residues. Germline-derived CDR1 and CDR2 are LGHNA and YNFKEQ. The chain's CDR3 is CASSQGGWDEKLFF. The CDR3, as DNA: TGTGCCAGCAGCCAAGGGGGCTGGGATGAAAAACTGTTTTTT.

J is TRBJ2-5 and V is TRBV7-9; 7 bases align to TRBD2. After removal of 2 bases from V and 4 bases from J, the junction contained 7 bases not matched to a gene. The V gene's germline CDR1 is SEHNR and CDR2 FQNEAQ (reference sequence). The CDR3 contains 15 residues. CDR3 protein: CASSLMTGGGETQYF. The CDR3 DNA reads TGTGCCAGCAGCTTAATGACGGGAGGAGGAGAGACCCAGTACTTC.

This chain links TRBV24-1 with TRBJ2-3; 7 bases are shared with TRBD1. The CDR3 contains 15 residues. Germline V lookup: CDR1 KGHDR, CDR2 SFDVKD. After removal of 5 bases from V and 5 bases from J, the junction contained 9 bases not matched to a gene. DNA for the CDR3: TGTGCCACCAGTGCAAAAACAGGGGTGGTAGATACGCAGTATTTT. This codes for CATSAKTGVVDTQYF.

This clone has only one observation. This chain's CDR3 is CASSQWAGVEAGDEQYF. The CDR3 DNA reads as TGTGCCAGCAGCCAATGGGCAGGGGTCGAGGCCGGGGACGAGCAGTACTTC. This chain uses TRBV3-1 (or the pseudogene TRBV3-2) with TRBJ2-7; possible D gene TRBD1, 6 bases. V gave up 2 bases and J gave up 5 bases, with 22 bases separating them. Germline V gives CDR1 LGHDT, CDR2 YNNKEL (reference sequence). This CDR3 has 17 residues.